What follows are 30 T cell receptor beta chains derived from one specimen sequenced in a study of shared clonotypes between healthy human individuals. Assay: immunoSEQ multiplex PCR; the TCRdb copy retains only in-frame clones and omits some. The table includes around 940,000 clones, 60% to 85% detected once. Material for sequencing was memory CD4+ T cells sorted from blood. Subset given: CD45RA-negative fraction. The receptor source for this set is a man aged 18 to 29 in good health.

The chain is built from TRBV6-1 and TRBJ2-2; the match to TRBD1 covers 10 bases. Trimming removed 3 bases from V and 2 bases from J; junction bases left unmatched: 9. Germline values: CDR1 MNHNS, CDR2 SASEGT. CDR3 length: 18 amino acids. The CDR3 sequence: CASSDDRGRDFNTGELFF. CDR3 in DNA: TGTGCCAGCAGTGACGACAGGGGGCGCGACTTTAACACCGGGGAGCTGTTTTTT.

The chain employs TRBV30 and TRBJ2-3; tentatively, D is TRBD2 (5 bases). The V gene lost 2 bases and the J gene lost 2 bases, with 11 bases spanning the gap. This CDR3 has 14 residues. In germline, CDR1 is GTSNPN, CDR2 SVGIG (reference sequence). CDR3 DNA sequence: TGTGCCTGGAGTAACGGGGAACCCACAGATACGCAGTATTTT. It yields the protein CAWSNGEPTDTQYF.

This rearrangement joins TRBV14 to TRBJ2-3, with D unclear. There are 15 residues in the CDR3. With 1 base removed from V and 6 bases from J, the gap between germline ends came to 14 bases. Germline-derived CDR1 and CDR2 are SGHDN and FVKESK. The CDR3 DNA reads as TGTGCCAGCAGCCAAGCGATTCGGATCGCGGATACGCAGTATTTT. It codes for CASSQAIRIADTQYF.

This clone occurred a few times. The genes are TRBV18 and TRBJ2-7, with 9 bases lining up with TRBD2. Germline trimming cut 1 base from V and 5 bases from J; bases unmatched to any gene: 3. This CDR3 region has 14 residues. The germline gives CDR1 KGHSH, CDR2 LQKENI. The CDR3 sequence: CASSPLAGANEQYF. CDR3 sequence (DNA): TGTGCCAGCTCACCACTAGCGGGAGCGAACGAGCAGTACTTC.

With regard to this clone: The same CDR3 can be traced to other DNA sequences in this sample. The chain couples TRBV30 to TRBJ1-1; D is unresolved. This CDR3 region has 14 residues. Trimming removed 2 bases at V and 1 base at J, with 11 bases between. The germline V gene has CDR1 GTSNPN and CDR2 SVGIG (reference sequence). The DNA for the CDR3 is TGTGCCTGGAGTTTTCGAGATCGGAACACTGAAGCTTTCTTT. Its protein is CAWSFRDRNTEAFF.

The chain has TRBV5-4 and TRBJ2-3; no clear D gene. The V end lost 1 base, the J end lost 4 bases, and 4 bases lay between the germline ends. Germline lookup yields CDR1 SGHNT and CDR2 YYREEE (reference sequence). There are 12 residues in the CDR3. Here the CDR3 reads CASSLSSDTQYF. For the CDR3, the DNA is TGTGCCAGCAGCTTGTCCTCAGATACGCAGTATTTT.

The genes are TRBV28 and TRBJ2-6, with D unresolved. Germline-derived CDR1 and CDR2 are MDHEN and SYDVKM. The CDR3 contains 14 residues. Trimming shortened V by 6 bases and J by 0 bases, and 6 bases separated the two germline ends. CDR3 region: CASSPSSGANVLTF. The CDR3 coding sequence is TGTGCCAGCAGCCCTAGCTCTGGGGCCAACGTCCTGACTTTC. The full variable domain, completed using reference TRBV28 and TRBJ2-6, is DVKVTQSSRYLVKRTGEKVFLECVQDMDHENMFWYRQDPGLGLRLIYFSYDVKMKEKGDIPEGYSVSREKKERFSLILESASTNQTSMYLCASSPSSGANVLTFGAGSRLTVL.

The rearrangement links TRBV11-2 to TRBJ1-1; 10 bases fit TRBD1. CDR3 size: 14 residues. Trimming took 5 bases from V and 5 from J; bases not matched to a gene: 5. Germline CDR1 reads SGHAT; CDR2 reads FQNNGV. In DNA, the CDR3 is TGTGCCAGCAGCGTTAGGACAGGGGGTACTGAAGCTTTCTTT. It yields the protein CASSVRTGGTEAFF. The variable domain in full, completed from reference TRBV11-2 and TRBJ1-1, reads EAGVAQSPRYKIIEKRQSVAFWCNPISGHATLYWYQQILGQGPKLLIQFQNNGVVDDSQLPKDRFSAERLKGVDSTLKIQPAKLEDSAVYLCASSVRTGGTEAFFGQGTRLTVV.

The chain carries TRBV5-1 and TRBJ2-7; TRBD2 might be the D (5 bases). Per the germline V gene, CDR1 is SGHRS and CDR2 is YFSETQ. Trimming removed 0 bases at V and 5 bases at J, with 12 bases between. This CDR3 has 14 amino acids. The CDR3 region has the DNA TGCGCCAGCAGCTTGGGAGGGCAGAACGACGAGCAGTACTTC. It specifies CASSLGGQNDEQYF.

The chain joins TRBV30 to TRBJ2-5, with 7 bases fitting TRBD1. The J call may be mistaken, given a closer DNA end match to TRBJ2-7. The CDR3 spans 13 residues. Germline V gene sequence: CDR1 GTSNPN, CDR2 SVGIG (reference sequence). The CDR3: CAWSRDSRYEQYF. CDR3 sequence (DNA): TGTGCCTGGAGTCGGGACAGTAGGTACGAGCAGTACTTC.

Comment on this clone: With a far larger clone one base away, a read error is the likely cause. Other DNA sequences from this sample encode an identical CDR3 as well. V is TRBV6-1 and J is TRBJ1-2; D is possibly TRBD1 (5 bases). V gave up 1 base and J gave up 4 bases, with 7 bases separating them. CDR3 length equals 13 residues. Germline lookup yields CDR1 MNHNS and CDR2 SASEGT. CDR3 sequence (DNA): TGTGCCAGCAGTGAAGGACAGATCTATGGCTACACCTTC. Its protein is CASSEGQIYGYTF.

This chain joins TRBV6-1 and TRBJ1-3, with D unresolved. Germline lookup yields CDR1 MNHNS and CDR2 SASEGT. Deletions cut 3 bases from V and 0 bases from J, with 6 bases between. The CDR3 is 14 residues long. Here the CDR3 reads CASSDARSGNTIYF. CDR3 bases: TGTGCCAGCAGTGACGCTCGCTCTGGAAACACCATATATTTT.

This clone appeared many times. This rearrangement joins TRBV5-1 to TRBJ1-2; 7 bases are a match to TRBD1. The V gene end was trimmed by 2 bases and the J gene end by 4 bases; junction bases not matched to a gene: 2. CDR3 size: 13 residues. CDR1 SGHRS and CDR2 YFSETQ come from the germline V gene. The CDR3 here is CASSFRDSYGYTF. CDR3 in DNA: TGCGCCAGCAGCTTCCGGGACAGCTATGGCTACACCTTC.

V gene TRBV6-6 combines with J gene TRBJ1-1, with D possibly TRBD1 on 5 matching bases. Trimming removed 0 bases at V and 4 bases at J, with 9 bases between. The CDR3 length is 14 residues. From germline, CDR1 is MNHNY and CDR2 SVGAGI (reference sequence). CDR3: CASSYSGGGTEAFF. CDR3 in DNA: TGTGCCAGCAGTTACTCGGGGGGAGGCACTGAAGCTTTCTTT.

The chain links TRBV11-2 to TRBJ1-1, with unresolved D. The V gene lost 6 bases and the J gene lost 0 bases, with 11 bases spanning the gap. The CDR3 has 14 amino acids. In germline, CDR1 is SGHAT, CDR2 FQNNGV. Here the CDR3 DNA reads TGTGCCAGCAGACTATCAGGCCTGAACACTGAAGCTTTCTTT. It yields the protein CASRLSGLNTEAFF.

Here the CDR3 DNA reads TGCGCCAGCAGCTTGGGACACACGCAAGAGACCCAGTACTTC. This sequence encodes CASSLGHTQETQYF. V usage is TRBV5-1 and J usage is TRBJ2-5; unclear D gene. Germline V gives CDR1 SGHRS, CDR2 YFSETQ. V dropped 0 bases and J dropped 2 bases, with 8 bases sitting between them. The CDR3 consists of 14 residues.

Regarding this clone: In the same sample, other DNA sequences code for this CDR3. The genes are TRBV6-5 and TRBJ1-2; D gene uncertain. The V gene lost 2 bases and the J gene lost 4 bases, with 8 bases spanning the gap. The germline CDR1 and CDR2 sequences are MNHEY and SVGAGI. The CDR3 extends over 13 amino acids. CDR3 loop: CASSYVGFYGYTF. The DNA of the CDR3 is TGTGCCAGCAGTTACGTGGGTTTCTATGGCTACACCTTC.

This clone was recorded once. A much larger clone lies one base from this, so it may be a read error. The chain joins TRBV30 to TRBJ2-7; 9 bases map to TRBD2. CDR1 is GTSNPN, CDR2 SVGIG, per germline (reference sequence). The CDR3 totals 14 residues. The CDR3 DNA reads as TGTGTCTGGACACTAGCGGGCGGGACCTACGAGCAGTACTTC. The encoded protein is CVWTLAGGTYEQYF.

This clone was counted once. The chain combines TRBV29-1 with TRBJ1-4; 9 bases fit TRBD1. The CDR3 totals 12 residues. V lost 1 base to trimming and J lost 11 bases; unmatched junction nucleotides: 2. Germline V CDR1 and CDR2: SQVTM, ANQGSEA. The CDR3 DNA sequence: TGCAGCGTTGAAGGTGGGACAGGGAAACTGTTTTTT. Its translation: CSVEGGTGKLFF.

Notes on this clone: Other nucleotide sequences from this sample produce the same CDR3. The V gene is TRBV7-9, the J gene TRBJ2-3, with D uncertain. CDR1 is SEHNR and CDR2 is FQNEAQ in the germline V gene (reference sequence). Trimming left V 5 bases short and J 4 bases short, with 4 bases between. This CDR3 comprises 11 residues. The CDR3 nucleotides are TGTGCCAGCAGCCGGGCAGATACGCAGTATTTT. Its protein product is CASSRADTQYF.

The rearrangement uses TRBV9 and TRBJ1-2; 8 bases align to TRBD1. The CDR3 totals 17 residues. Losses at the gene ends were 7 bases for V and 5 bases for J; bases not matched to a gene: 19. From germline, CDR1 is SGDLS and CDR2 YYNGEE. The CDR3 reads CASGGTTGDPVIYGYTF. CDR3 nucleotide sequence: TGTGCCAGCGGTGGGACGACAGGGGACCCCGTCATTTATGGCTACACCTTC.

The rearrangement joins TRBV5-1 to TRBJ2-7, with a possible D match to TRBD2 (5 bases). This CDR3 has 14 amino acids. CDR1 SGHRS and CDR2 YFSETQ come from the germline V gene. The V end lost 0 bases, the J end lost 2 bases, and 9 bases lay between the germline ends. Here the CDR3 DNA reads TGCGCCAGCAGCTTGGCCGGGGTTGCCTACGAGCAGTACTTC. It is translated as CASSLAGVAYEQYF.

The chain couples TRBV9 to TRBJ2-5; a possible D gene is TRBD2 (6 bases). This CDR3 is 15 amino acids long. Germline V CDR1 and CDR2: SGDLS, YYNGEE. Between the trimmed V and J ends, which lost 3 bases and 2 bases, there was a span of 14 bases. CDR3 DNA sequence: TGTGCCAGCAGCGCCCCGTCAGGGACTCAAGAGACCCAGTACTTC. Translated: CASSAPSGTQETQYF.

The chain has TRBV5-1 and TRBJ2-5; the D call may be TRBD1 or TRBD2 (6 bases each). The CDR3 sequence is 15 residues long. The germline V and J ends were trimmed by 4 bases and 5 bases, with 18 bases remaining between them. Germline V lookup: CDR1 SGHRS, CDR2 YFSETQ. This CDR3 reads CASSTGGGKSETQYF. Here the CDR3 DNA reads TGCGCCAGCAGCACCGGAGGGGGGAAATCGGAGACCCAGTACTTC. The full variable domain, rest sourced from reference TRBV5-1 and TRBJ2-5, is KAGVTQTPRYLIKTRGQQVTLSCSPISGHRSVSWYQQTPGQGLQFLFEYFSETQRNKGNFPGRFSGRQFSNSRSEMNVSTLELGDSALYLCASSTGGGKSETQYFGPGTRLLVL.

The chain links TRBV11-1 to TRBJ1-5; no firm D call. Germline CDR1 SGHAT, CDR2 FQDESV (reference sequence). This CDR3 region has 13 residues. Trimming took off 0 bases at V and 5 bases at J, with 5 bases between the two ends. CDR3 DNA: TGTGCCAGCAGCTTAGCTACGTATCAGCCCCAGCATTTT. Its protein product is CASSLATYQPQHF.

The rearrangement links TRBV19 to TRBJ1-6, with a possible D match to TRBD1 (6 bases). Germline V gene data show CDR1 as LNHDA and CDR2 as SQIVND (reference sequence). The V end was cut by 2 bases, the J end by 0 bases, with 17 bases between. This CDR3 has 19 amino acids. The CDR3 spells CASSIRGTQSSSYNSPLHF. For the CDR3, the DNA is TGTGCCAGTAGTATACGTGGGACACAAAGCAGCTCCTATAATTCACCCCTCCACTTT.

The chain links TRBV6-6 to TRBJ2-7; 9 bases fit TRBD1. CDR1 and CDR2 from the germline V gene are MNHNY and SVGAGI (reference sequence). With V trimmed by 5 bases and J by 5 bases, 7 bases remained unmatched. CDR3 length: 14 residues. The CDR3 here is CASSLQGAQDEQYF. The CDR3 nucleotides read TGTGCCAGCAGTCTACAGGGGGCGCAGGACGAGCAGTACTTC.

The chain employs TRBV4-2 and TRBJ2-1; the match to TRBD2 covers 15 bases. The CDR3 extends over 15 amino acids. Unmatched junction bases numbered 1, after V lost 4 bases and J lost 6 bases. Germline loops: CDR1 LGHNA, CDR2 YNFKEQ. As DNA, the CDR3 is TGTGCCAGCAGCCCGGGACTAGCGGGGGGCAATGAGCAGTTCTTC. Protein: CASSPGLAGGNEQFF.

V usage is TRBV19 and J usage is TRBJ2-5; tentative D call: TRBD1 (6 bases). The germline V gene encodes CDR1 LNHDA and CDR2 SQIVND (reference sequence). The V and J ends lost 5 bases and 2 bases respectively, with 15 bases between them. The CDR3 length is 15 residues. The CDR3 bases are TGTGCCAGTAGTTCCTCCGGGACACAACAAGAGACCCAGTACTTC. Translated, it gives CASSSSGTQQETQYF.

This clone has a single count. The V and J genes are TRBV5-6 and TRBJ2-5; 8 nucleotides align to TRBD1. This CDR3 spans 16 amino acids. Germline V lookup: CDR1 SGHDT, CDR2 YYEEEE. J was trimmed by 1 base and V by 0 bases; bases with no gene match: 5. Here the CDR3 DNA reads TGTGCCAGCAGCTTGGGCCCGACAGGGGCCCAAGAGACCCAGTACTTC. This codes for CASSLGPTGAQETQYF.